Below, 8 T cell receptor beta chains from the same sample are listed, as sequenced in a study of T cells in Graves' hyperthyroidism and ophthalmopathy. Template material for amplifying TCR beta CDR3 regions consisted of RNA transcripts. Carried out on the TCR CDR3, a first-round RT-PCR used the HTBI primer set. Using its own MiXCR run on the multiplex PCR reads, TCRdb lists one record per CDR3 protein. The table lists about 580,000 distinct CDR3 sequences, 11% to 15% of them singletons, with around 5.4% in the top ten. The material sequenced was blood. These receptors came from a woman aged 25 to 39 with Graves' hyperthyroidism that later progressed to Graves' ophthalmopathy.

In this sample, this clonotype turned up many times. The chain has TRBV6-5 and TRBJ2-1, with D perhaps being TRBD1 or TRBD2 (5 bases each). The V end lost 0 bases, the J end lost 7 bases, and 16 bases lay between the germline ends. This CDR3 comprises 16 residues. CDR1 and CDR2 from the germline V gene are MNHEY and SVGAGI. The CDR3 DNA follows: TGTGCCAGCAGTTACTCGACAGTGGGAGTAGGAAATGAGCAGTTCTTC. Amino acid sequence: CASSYSTVGVGNEQFF.

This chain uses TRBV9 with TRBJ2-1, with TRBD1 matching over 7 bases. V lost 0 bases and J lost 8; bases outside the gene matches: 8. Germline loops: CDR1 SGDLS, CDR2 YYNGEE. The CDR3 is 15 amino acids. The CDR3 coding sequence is TGTGCCAGCAGCGTAGAGGGGGCCGAAAACGATGAGCAGTTCTTC. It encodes CASSVEGAENDEQFF.

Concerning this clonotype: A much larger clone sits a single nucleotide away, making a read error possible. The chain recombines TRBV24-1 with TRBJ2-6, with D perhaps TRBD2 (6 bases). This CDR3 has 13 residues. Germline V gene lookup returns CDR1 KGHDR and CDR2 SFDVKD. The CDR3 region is CAIGDSGANALTF. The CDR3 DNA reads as TGTGCCATCGGGGACTCTGGGGCCAACGCCCTGACTTTC.

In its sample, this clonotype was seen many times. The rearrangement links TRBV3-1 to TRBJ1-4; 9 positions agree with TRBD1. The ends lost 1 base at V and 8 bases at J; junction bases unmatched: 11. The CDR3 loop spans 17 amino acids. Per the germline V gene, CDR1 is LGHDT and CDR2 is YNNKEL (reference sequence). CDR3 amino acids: CASSQAGTGTQREKLFF. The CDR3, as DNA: TGTGCCAGCAGCCAAGCCGGGACAGGGACGCAACGGGAAAAACTGTTTTTT.

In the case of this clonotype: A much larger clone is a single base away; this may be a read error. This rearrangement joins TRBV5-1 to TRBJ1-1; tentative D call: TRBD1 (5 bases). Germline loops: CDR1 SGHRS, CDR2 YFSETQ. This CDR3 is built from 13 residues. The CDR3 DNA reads TGCACCAGCAGCCTTTGGGGGAGCACTGAAGCTTTCTTT. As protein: CTSSLWGSTEAFF.

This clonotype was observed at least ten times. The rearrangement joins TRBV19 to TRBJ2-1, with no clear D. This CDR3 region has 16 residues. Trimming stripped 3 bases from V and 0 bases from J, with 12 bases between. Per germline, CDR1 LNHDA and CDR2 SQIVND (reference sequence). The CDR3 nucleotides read TGTGCCAGTAGTATCATGGGCAGGAGCTCCTACAATGAGCAGTTCTTC. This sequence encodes CASSIMGRSSYNEQFF.

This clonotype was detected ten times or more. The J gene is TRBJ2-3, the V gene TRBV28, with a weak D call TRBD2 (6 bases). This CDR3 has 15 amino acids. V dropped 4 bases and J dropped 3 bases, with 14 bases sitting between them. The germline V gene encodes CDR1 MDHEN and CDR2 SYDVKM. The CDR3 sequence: CASSSIPGGTDTQYF. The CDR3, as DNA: TGTGCCAGCAGTTCCATCCCTGGGGGGACAGATACGCAGTATTTT.

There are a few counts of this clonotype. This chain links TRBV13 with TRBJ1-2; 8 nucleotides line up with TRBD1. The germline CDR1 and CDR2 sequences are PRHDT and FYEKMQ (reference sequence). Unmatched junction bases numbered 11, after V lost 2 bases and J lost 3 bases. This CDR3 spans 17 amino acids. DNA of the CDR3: TGTGCCAGCAGCTTAAGCCCCTCAGGGGGCGCTTACTATGGCTACACCTTC. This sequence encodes CASSLSPSGGAYYGYTF.